One and the same sample provided the 8 T cell receptor beta chains below, sequenced in a study of shared clonotypes between healthy human individuals. Libraries were prepared by immunoSEQ multiplex PCR; TCRdb keeps only in-frame clonotypes and omits some of them. The top ten clones hold about 1.6% of a sample with about 2.2 million clones, 93% of them seen once. Only CD45RO-negative cells positively selected for CCR7 counted as naive CD8 cells, so terminally differentiated effector memory CD45RA+ cells were excluded. Sample: naive CD8+ T cells from PBMCs. Every receptor here comes from a man aged 18 to 30 in good health. Some clones in this sample may be carry-over from other donors' samples.

The chain uses TRBV6-5 and TRBJ1-1; no reliable D call. Germline CDR1 MNHEY, CDR2 SVGAGI. The ends were cut back, 7 bases at V and 1 base at J, with 13 bases in the middle. There are 14 residues in the CDR3. Here the CDR3 DNA reads TGTGCCAGCATCGCTGCGGAGAGGAACACTGAAGCTTTCTTT. Protein product: CASIAAERNTEAFF.

The chain couples TRBV9 to TRBJ2-3; maybe TRBD2 (6 bases). The CDR3 has 14 amino acids. Trimming stripped 6 bases from V and 6 bases from J, with 17 bases between. Germline lookup yields CDR1 SGDLS and CDR2 YYNGEE. The CDR3 bases are TGTGCCAGCACCATGGGGGGTACCCTGGATACGCAGTATTTT. Translating it yields CASTMGGTLDTQYF.

This chain links TRBV12-5 with TRBJ2-1; 11 nucleotides line up with TRBD2. The CDR3 runs 16 residues. Germline V gene lookup returns CDR1 LGHNT and CDR2 FRNRAP. V lost 0 bases and J lost 5; bases outside the gene matches: 3. The CDR3 here is CASGLVLTSGDNEQFF. CDR3 nucleotides: TGTGCTAGTGGTTTGGTTTTGACTAGCGGGGACAATGAGCAGTTCTTC.

CDR3 bases: TGTGCCACCAGCAGAGGGGAAGCAGGAGAGAACACTGAAGCTTTCTTT. Its protein is CATSRGEAGENTEAFF. This chain links TRBV15 with TRBJ1-1; D ambiguous. V lost 1 base and J 1 base, leaving 13 bases between the germline ends. CDR3 size: 16 residues. Germline-derived CDR1 and CDR2 are LNHNV and YYDKDF (reference sequence).

This rearrangement joins TRBV4-3 to TRBJ2-7; D is perhaps TRBD2 (6 bases). This CDR3 has 15 amino acids. In germline, CDR1 is LGHNA, CDR2 YSLEER. The V end was cut by 4 bases, the J end by 4 bases, with 17 bases between. The CDR3 reads CASSRDRRGSYEQYF. In nucleotides, the CDR3 is TGCGCCAGCAGCCGCGATCGGAGGGGTTCATACGAGCAGTACTTC.

This chain uses TRBV5-4 with TRBJ1-2; D not resolved. CDR3 length: 12 amino acids. Between the trimmed V and J ends, which lost 4 bases and 3 bases, there was a span of 7 bases. The germline CDR1 and CDR2 sequences are SGHNT and YYREEE (reference sequence). CDR3 nucleotides: TGTGCCAGCAGCCGGGGTGACTATGGCTACACCTTC. Translation: CASSRGDYGYTF.

The DNA for the CDR3 is TGTGCCACCAGCAGAGTCGGCTCGGGGTTGGTAGCTAAAGATACGCAGTATTTT. Translating gives CATSRVGSGLVAKDTQYF. The rearrangement links TRBV15 to TRBJ2-3, with D perhaps matching TRBD2 (5 bases). The CDR3 runs to 18 residues. V lost 1 base and J 5 bases, leaving 22 bases between the germline ends. Germline V gene data show CDR1 as LNHNV and CDR2 as YYDKDF (reference sequence).

The chain employs TRBV5-1 and TRBJ2-1, with 7 bases lining up with TRBD1. Trimming took 4 bases from V and 7 from J; bases not matched to a gene: 11. CDR3 length: 15 residues. Per germline, CDR1 SGHRS and CDR2 YFSETQ. This CDR3 is CASSPEIGTENEQFF. CDR3 sequence (DNA): TGCGCCAGCAGCCCCGAGATCGGGACAGAAAATGAGCAGTTCTTC.